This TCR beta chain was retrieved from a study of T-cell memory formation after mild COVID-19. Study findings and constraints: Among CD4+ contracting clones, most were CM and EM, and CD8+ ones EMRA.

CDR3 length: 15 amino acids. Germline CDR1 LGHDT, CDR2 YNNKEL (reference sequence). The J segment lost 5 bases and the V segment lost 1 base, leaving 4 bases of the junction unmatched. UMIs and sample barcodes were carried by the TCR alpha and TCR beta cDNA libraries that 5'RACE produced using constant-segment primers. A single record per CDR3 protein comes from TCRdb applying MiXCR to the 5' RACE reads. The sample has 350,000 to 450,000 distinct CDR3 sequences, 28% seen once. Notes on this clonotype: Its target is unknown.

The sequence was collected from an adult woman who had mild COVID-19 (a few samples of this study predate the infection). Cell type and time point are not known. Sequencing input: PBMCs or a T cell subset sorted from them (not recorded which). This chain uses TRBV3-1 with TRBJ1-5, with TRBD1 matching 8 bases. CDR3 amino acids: CASSQGTGRHQPQHF. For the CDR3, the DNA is TGTGCCAGCAGCCAAGGGACAGGGAGGCATCAGCCCCAGCATTTT.